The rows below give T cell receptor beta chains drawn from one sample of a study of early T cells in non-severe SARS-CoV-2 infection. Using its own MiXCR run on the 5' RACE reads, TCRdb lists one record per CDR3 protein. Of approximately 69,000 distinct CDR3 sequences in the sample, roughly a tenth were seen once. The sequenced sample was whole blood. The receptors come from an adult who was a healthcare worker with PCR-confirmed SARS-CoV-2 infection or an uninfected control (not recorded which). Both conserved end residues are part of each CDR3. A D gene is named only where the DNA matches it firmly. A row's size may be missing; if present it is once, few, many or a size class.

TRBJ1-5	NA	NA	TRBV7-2	CASSGPLSNQPQHF	TGTGCCAGCAGCGGCCCGTTAAGCAATCAGCCCCAGCATTTT
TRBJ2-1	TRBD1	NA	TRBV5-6	CASSSWTGTQFF	TGTGCCAGCAGCTCCTGGACAGGAACGCAGTTCTTC
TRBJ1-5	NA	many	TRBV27	CASSSGTRNQPQHF	TGTGCCAGCAGTTCTGGGACACGTAATCAGCCCCAGCATTTT
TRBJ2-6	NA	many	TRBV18	CASSPGQGSNSGANVLTF	TGTGCCAGCTCACCAGGGCAGGGTTCCAACTCTGGGGCCAACGTCCTGACTTTC
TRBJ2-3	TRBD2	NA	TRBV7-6	CASSGTSGNTDTQYF	TGTGCCAGCAGTGGGACTAGCGGAAATACAGATACGCAGTATTTT
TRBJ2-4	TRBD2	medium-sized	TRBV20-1	CSARESSGEGLRYF	TGCAGTGCTAGAGAGTCTAGCGGGGAGGGTCTCCGGTACTTC
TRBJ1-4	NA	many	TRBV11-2	CASSWRPSSSEKLFF	TGTGCCAGCAGCTGGAGACCAAGTTCTAGCGAAAAACTGTTTTTT
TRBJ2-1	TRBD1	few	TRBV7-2	CASSKRTGVNEQFF	TGTGCCAGCTCCAAAAGGACAGGGGTCAATGAGCAGTTCTTC
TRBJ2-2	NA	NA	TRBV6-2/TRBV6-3	CASGPRVRMFF	TGTGCCAGCGGCCCCCGGGTCCGGATGTTTTTT
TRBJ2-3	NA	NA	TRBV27	CASSLAIADTQYF	TGTGCCAGCAGTTTGGCGATCGCAGATACGCAGTATTTT
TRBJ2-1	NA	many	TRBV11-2	CASSLSLVRGLGEQFF	TGTGCCAGCAGCCTCTCGTTGGTTCGGGGTCTCGGTGAGCAGTTCTTC
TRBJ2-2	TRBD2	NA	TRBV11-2	CASSLPTSGRLRTGELFF	TGTGCCAGCAGCTTGCCGACTAGCGGGAGGTTGAGGACCGGGGAGCTGTTTTTT
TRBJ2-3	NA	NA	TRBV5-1	CASSFLRSTDTQYF	TGCGCCAGCAGCTTTCTCCGGAGCACAGATACGCAGTATTTT
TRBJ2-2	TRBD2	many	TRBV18	CASSPPLAGFAGELFF	TGTGCCAGCTCACCACCACTAGCGGGATTCGCCGGGGAGCTGTTTTTT
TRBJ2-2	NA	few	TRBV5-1	CASSWDSQVSGELFF	TGCGCCAGCAGCTGGGATTCACAAGTCTCCGGGGAGCTGTTTTTT
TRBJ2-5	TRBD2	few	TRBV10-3	CAISERAGAGQETQYF	TGTGCCATCAGTGAGCGAGCGGGAGCAGGACAAGAGACCCAGTACTTC
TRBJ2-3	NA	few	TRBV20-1	CSARGGVDPDTQYF	TGCAGTGCTAGAGGGGGGGTAGACCCCGATACGCAGTATTTT
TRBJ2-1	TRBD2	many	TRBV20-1	CSAASGLAGGYSRNEQFF	TGCAGTGCCGCCTCGGGACTAGCGGGGGGCTATTCCCGGAATGAGCAGTTCTTC
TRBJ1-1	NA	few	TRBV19	CASSMSGADTEAFF	TGTGCCAGTAGTATGTCCGGCGCGGACACTGAAGCTTTCTTT
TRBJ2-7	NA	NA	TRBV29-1	CSVVWGDKSSYEQYF	TGCAGCGTTGTGTGGGGGGACAAAAGCTCCTACGAGCAGTACTTC